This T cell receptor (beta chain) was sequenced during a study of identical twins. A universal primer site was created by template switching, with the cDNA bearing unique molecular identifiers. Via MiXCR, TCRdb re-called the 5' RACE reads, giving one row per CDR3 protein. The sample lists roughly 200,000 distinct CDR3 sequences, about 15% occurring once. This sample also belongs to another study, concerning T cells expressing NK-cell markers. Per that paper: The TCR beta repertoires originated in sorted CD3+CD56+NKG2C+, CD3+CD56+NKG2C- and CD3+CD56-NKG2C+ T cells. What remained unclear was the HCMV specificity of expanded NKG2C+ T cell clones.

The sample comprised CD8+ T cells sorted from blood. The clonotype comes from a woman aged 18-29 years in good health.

The CDR3 is CASSPRLGQETQYF. In DNA form, the CDR3 reads TGTGCCAGCAGCCCTAGACTAGGCCAAGAGACCCAGTACTTC. The chain has TRBV3-1 and TRBJ2-5; tentative D call: TRBD2 (6 bases). Trimming pared 4 bases from V and 1 base from J, leaving 10 bases between. Germline values: CDR1 LGHDT, CDR2 YNNKEL (reference sequence). The CDR3 consists of 14 residues.